The sequence of this T cell receptor (beta chain) was determined in a study of blood T cell repertoires in COVID-19. Cohorts were determined from participant-reported clinical history. Generated by immunoSEQ multiplex PCR, the TCRdb table keeps only in-frame clones and is missing some. The table records 250,000 or so clones, about 83% of them present only once. V lost 4 bases to trimming and J lost 3 bases; unmatched junction nucleotides: 2. CDR1 MNHEY and CDR2 SVGAGI come from the germline V gene. The CDR3 consists of 13 residues. The sequence was obtained from a woman aged 45-59 years who had recovered from COVID-19. The chain employs TRBV6-5 and TRBJ2-7; 8 bases fit TRBD1. Material for sequencing was PBMCs or T cells enriched from blood (not recorded which). The CDR3 is CASSWTGLYEQYF. CDR3 nucleotides: TGTGCCAGCAGTTGGACAGGGCTCTACGAGCAGTACTTC.